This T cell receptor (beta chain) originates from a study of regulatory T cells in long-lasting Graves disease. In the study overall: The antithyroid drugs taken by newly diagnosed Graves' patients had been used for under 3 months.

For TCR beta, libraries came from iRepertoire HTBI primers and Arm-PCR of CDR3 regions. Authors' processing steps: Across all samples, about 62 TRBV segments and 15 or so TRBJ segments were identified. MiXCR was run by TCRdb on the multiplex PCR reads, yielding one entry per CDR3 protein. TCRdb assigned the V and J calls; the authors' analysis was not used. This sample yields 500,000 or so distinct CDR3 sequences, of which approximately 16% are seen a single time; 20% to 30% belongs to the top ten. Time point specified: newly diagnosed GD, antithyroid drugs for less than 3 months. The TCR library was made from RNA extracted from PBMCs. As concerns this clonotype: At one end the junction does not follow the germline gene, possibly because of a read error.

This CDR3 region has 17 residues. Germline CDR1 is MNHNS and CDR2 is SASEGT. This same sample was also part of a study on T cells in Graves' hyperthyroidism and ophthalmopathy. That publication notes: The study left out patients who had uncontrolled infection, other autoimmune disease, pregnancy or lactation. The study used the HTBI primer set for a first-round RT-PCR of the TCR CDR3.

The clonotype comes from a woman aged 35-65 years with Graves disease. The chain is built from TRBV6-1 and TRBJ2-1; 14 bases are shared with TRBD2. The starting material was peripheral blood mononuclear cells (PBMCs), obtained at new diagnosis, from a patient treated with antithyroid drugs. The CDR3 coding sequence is TGTGCCAGCAGTGTGCGGACTAGCGGGGGGTCATACAATGAGCAGTCCTTC. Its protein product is CASSVRTSGGSYNEQSF.